What follows are 6 T cell receptor beta chains derived from one specimen sequenced in a study of T cell responses to AZD1222 COVID-19 vaccine. TCRdb's copy holds only in-frame clones and misses some; the assay was immunoSEQ multiplex PCR. The sample carries 80,000 or so clones, approximately 90% recorded once. Material: peripheral blood, obtained 28 days after the second AZD1222 dose. The receptors derive from an adult who received the AZD1222 COVID-19 vaccine.

CDR3 in amino acids: CASSYGATNTEAFF. Here the CDR3 DNA reads TGTGCCAGCAGTTACGGGGCGACGAACACTGAAGCTTTCTTT. This chain joins TRBV6-5 and TRBJ1-1; D may be TRBD1 (5 bases). V was shortened by 2 bases and J by 1 base, with 8 bases between the two germline ends. Germline CDR1 is MNHEY and CDR2 is SVGAGI. CDR3 length: 14 residues.

This clone was seen a few times. The rearrangement links TRBV11-3 to TRBJ1-4; TRBD1 aligns across 8 bases. Germline-derived CDR1 and CDR2 are SGHNT and YENEEA. V lost 5 bases and J lost 0; bases outside the gene matches: 5. The CDR3 covers 16 residues. DNA of the CDR3: TGTGCCAGCAGCGCGCTACAGGGGGCAACTAATGAAAAACTGTTTTTT. Translated: CASSALQGATNEKLFF.

The V and J genes are TRBV6-5 and TRBJ2-5, with D tentatively TRBD1 (6 bases). Trimming stripped 4 bases from V and 5 bases from J, with 11 bases between. This CDR3 spans 13 amino acids. Per the germline V gene, CDR1 is MNHEY and CDR2 is SVGAGI. The CDR3 DNA sequence: TGTGCCAGCAGTTCGGACACAGGGGAGACCCAGTACTTC. Encoded protein: CASSSDTGETQYF.

J is TRBJ1-5 and V is TRBV18; no clear D gene. Trimming shortened V by 3 bases and J by 1 base, and 7 bases separated the two germline ends. CDR1 KGHSH and CDR2 LQKENI come from the germline V gene. This CDR3 is built from 14 residues. CDR3 sequence reads: CASSPGNSNQPQHF. The DNA for the CDR3 is TGTGCCAGCTCACCGGGGAACAGCAATCAGCCCCAGCATTTT.

The J gene is TRBJ2-7, the V gene TRBV6-2 or TRBV6-3; 9 nucleotides align to TRBD2. The trim removed 4 bases at V and 6 bases at J, leaving 10 bases unmatched. This CDR3 spans 15 amino acids. From germline, CDR1 is MNHEY and CDR2 SVGEGT. CDR3 in amino acids: CASSSSGRITSEQYF. The CDR3 nucleotides read TGTGCCAGCAGTTCAAGCGGGAGGATTACCTCCGAGCAGTACTTC.

The genes are TRBV30 and TRBJ2-3; D not resolved. The CDR3 runs to 11 residues. The ends were cut back, 0 bases at V and 6 bases at J, with 4 bases in the middle. The germline V gene has CDR1 GTSNPN and CDR2 SVGIG (reference sequence). The CDR3 protein is CAWSVGDTQYF. CDR3 bases: TGTGCCTGGAGTGTAGGCGATACGCAGTATTTT.